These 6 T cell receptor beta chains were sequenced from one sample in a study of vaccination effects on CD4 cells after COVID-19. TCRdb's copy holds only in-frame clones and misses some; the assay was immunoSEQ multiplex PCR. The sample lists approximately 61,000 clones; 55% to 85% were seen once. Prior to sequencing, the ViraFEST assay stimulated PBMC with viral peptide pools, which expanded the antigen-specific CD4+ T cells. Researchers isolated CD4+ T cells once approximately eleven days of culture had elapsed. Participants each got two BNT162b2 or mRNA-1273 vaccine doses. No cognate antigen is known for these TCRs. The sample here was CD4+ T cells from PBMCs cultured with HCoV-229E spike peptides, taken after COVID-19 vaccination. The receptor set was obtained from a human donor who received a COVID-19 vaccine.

The CDR3 reads CASSLLAGSYNEQFF. CDR3 nucleotide sequence: TGTGCCAGCTCACTACTAGCAGGCTCCTACAATGAGCAGTTCTTC. The gene calls are TRBV18 and TRBJ2-1; D may be TRBD2 (6 bases). The CDR3 contains 15 residues. The germline V and J ends were trimmed by 4 bases and 0 bases, with 10 bases remaining between them. The germline CDR1 and CDR2 sequences are KGHSH and LQKENI.

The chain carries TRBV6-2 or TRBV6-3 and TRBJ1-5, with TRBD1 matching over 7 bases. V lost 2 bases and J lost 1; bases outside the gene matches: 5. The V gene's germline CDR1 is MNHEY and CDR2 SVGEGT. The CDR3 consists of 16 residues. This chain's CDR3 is CASSYRQGVSNQPQHF. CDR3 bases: TGTGCCAGCAGTTACCGACAGGGAGTGAGCAATCAGCCCCAGCATTTT.

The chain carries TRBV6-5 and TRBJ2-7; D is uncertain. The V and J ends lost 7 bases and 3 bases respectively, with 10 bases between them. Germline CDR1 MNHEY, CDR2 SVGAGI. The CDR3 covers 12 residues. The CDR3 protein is CASIADSYEQYV. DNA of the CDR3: TGTGCCAGCATCGCGGATAGCTACGAGCAGTACGTC.

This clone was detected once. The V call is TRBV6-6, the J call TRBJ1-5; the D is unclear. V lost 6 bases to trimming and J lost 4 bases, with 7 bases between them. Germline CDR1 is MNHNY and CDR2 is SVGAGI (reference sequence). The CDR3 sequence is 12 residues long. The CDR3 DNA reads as TGTGCCAGCAGCCACCAGAATCAGCCCCAGCATTTT. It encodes CASSHQNQPQHF.

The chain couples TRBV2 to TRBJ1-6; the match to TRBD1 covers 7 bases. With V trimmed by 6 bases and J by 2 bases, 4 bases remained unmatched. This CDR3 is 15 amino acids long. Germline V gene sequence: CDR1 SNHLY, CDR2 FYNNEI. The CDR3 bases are TGTGCCAGCAGGGGACAGAGCCCCTATAATTCACCCCTCCACTTT. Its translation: CASRGQSPYNSPLHF.

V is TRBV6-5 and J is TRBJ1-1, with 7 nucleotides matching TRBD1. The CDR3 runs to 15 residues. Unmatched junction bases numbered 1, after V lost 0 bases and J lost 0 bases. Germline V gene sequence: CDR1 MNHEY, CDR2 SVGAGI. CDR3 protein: CASSYSGQMNTEAFF. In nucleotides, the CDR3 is TGTGCCAGCAGTTACTCGGGACAGATGAACACTGAAGCTTTCTTT.